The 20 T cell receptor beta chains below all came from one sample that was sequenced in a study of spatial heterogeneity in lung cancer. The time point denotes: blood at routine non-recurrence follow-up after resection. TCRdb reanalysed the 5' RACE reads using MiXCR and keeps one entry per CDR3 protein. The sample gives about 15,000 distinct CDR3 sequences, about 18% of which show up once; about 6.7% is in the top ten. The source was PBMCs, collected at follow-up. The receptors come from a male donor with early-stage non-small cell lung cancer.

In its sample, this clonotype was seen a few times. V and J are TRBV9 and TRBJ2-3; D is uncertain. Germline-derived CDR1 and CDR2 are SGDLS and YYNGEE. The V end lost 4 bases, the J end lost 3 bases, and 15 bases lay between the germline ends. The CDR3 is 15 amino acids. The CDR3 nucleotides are TGTGCCAGCAGCCTAGGTGGCGAGGTAACAGATACGCAGTATTTT. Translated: CASSLGGEVTDTQYF.

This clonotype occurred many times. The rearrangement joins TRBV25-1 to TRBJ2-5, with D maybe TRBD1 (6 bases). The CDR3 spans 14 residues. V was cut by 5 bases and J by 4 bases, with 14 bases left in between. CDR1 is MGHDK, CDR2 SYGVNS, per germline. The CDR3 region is CASSNPRGSETQYF. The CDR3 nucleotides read TGTGCCAGCAGTAACCCCAGGGGATCAGAGACCCAGTACTTC.

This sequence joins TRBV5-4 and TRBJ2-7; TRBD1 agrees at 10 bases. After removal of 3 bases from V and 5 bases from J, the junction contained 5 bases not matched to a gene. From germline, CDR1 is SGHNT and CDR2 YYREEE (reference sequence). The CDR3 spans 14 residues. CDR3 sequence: CASSSGTGEDEQYF. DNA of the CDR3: TGTGCCAGCAGCTCCGGGACAGGGGAAGACGAGCAGTACTTC.

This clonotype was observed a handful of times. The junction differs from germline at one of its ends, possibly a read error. The CDR3 DNA sequence: TGTGCTAGCAGCCGACTAGCGGGGGGTTCAGATACGCAGTATTTT. Its translation is CASSRLAGGSDTQYF. The V and J genes are TRBV7-7 and TRBJ2-3; 13 nucleotides match TRBD2. CDR1 is SSHAT and CDR2 is FNYEAQ in the germline V gene (reference sequence). CDR3 size: 15 residues.

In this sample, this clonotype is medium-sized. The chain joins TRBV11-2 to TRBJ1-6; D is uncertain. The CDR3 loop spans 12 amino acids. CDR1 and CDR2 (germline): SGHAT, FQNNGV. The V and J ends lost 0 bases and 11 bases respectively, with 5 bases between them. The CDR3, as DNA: TGTGCCAGCAGCTTAGAATATACACCCCTCCACTTT. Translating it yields CASSLEYTPLHF.

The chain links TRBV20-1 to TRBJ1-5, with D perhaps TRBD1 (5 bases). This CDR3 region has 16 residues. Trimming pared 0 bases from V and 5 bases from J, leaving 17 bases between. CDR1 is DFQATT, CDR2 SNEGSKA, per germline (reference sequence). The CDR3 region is CSARDLGRREDQPQHF. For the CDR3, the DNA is TGCAGTGCTAGAGATTTAGGACGCAGGGAAGATCAGCCCCAGCATTTT.

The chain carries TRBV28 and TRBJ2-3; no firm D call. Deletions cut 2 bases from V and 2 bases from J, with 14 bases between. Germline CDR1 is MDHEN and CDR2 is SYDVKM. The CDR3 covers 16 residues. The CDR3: CASSLIPGRITDTQYF. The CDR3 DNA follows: TGTGCCAGCAGTTTAATTCCGGGCCGAATCACAGATACGCAGTATTTT.

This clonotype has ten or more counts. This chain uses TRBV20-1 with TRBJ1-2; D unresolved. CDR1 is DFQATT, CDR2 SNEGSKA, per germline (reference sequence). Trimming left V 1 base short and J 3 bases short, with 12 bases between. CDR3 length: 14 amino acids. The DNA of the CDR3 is TGCAGTGCTAGAGCTCAGGACGGGGACTATGGCTACACCTTC. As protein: CSARAQDGDYGYTF.

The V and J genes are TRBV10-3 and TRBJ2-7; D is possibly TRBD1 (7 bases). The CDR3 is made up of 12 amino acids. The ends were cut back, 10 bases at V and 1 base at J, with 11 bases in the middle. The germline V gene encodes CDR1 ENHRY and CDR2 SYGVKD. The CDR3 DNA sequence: TGTGCCAACGGGGGACAGTCCTACGAGCAGTACTTC. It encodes CANGGQSYEQYF.

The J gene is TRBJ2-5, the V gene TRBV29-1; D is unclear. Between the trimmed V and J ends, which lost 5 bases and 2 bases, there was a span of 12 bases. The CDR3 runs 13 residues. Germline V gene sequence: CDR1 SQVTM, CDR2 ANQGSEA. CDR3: CSVIHLIQETQYF. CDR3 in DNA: TGCAGCGTTATCCACCTGATACAAGAGACCCAGTACTTC.

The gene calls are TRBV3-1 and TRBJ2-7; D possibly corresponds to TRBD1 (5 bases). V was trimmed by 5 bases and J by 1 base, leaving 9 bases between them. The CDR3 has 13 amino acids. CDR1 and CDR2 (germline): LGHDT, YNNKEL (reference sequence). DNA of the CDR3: TGTGCCAGCAGCGGGGCGAGATCCTACGAGCAGTACTTC. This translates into CASSGARSYEQYF.

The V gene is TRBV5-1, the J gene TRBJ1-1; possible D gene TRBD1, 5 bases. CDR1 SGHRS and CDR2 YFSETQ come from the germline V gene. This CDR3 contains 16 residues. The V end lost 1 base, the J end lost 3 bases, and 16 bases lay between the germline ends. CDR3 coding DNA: TGCGCCAGCAGCTTGATGCAGGGAATGGGGGACACTGAAGCTTTCTTT. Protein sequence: CASSLMQGMGDTEAFF.

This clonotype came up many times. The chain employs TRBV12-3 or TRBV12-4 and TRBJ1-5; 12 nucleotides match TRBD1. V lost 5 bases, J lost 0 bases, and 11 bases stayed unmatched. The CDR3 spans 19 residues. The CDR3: CASSPGTGGDVYSNQPQHF. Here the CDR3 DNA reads TGTGCCAGCAGTCCTGGGACAGGGGGCGACGTTTATAGCAATCAGCCCCAGCATTTT.

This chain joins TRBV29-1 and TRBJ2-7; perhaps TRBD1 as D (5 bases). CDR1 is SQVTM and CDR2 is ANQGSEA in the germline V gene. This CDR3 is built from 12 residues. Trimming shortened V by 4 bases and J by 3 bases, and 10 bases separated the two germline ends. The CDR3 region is CSVAGANYEQYF. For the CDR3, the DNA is TGCAGCGTTGCTGGGGCCAACTACGAGCAGTACTTC.

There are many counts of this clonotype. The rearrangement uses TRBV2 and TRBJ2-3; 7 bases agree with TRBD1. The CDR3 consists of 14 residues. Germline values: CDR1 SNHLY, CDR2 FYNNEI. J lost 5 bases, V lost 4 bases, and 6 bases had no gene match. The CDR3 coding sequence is TGTGCCAGCAGTGTTCTCCAGGGGGTAGATACGCAGTATTTT. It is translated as CASSVLQGVDTQYF.

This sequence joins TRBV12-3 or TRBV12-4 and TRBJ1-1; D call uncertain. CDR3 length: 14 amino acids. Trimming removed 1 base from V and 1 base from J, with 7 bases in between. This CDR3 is CASSLGTANTEAFF. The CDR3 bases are TGTGCCAGCAGTTTAGGAACGGCGAACACTGAAGCTTTCTTT.

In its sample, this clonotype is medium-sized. The CDR3 here is CASSQDQPNNQPQHF. The CDR3 nucleotides read TGTGCCAGCAGCCAAGATCAACCGAACAATCAGCCCCAGCATTTT. The J gene is TRBJ1-5, the V gene TRBV4-2, with D unclear. Trimming cost V 0 bases and J 3 bases, with 9 bases left between them. The CDR3 sequence is 15 residues long. Germline V gives CDR1 LGHNA, CDR2 YNFKEQ.

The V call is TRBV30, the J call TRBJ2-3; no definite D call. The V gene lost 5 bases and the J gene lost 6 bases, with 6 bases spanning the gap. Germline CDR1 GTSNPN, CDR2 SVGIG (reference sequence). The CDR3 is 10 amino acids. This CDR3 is CAWGVDTQYF. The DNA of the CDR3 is TGTGCCTGGGGGGTGGATACGCAGTATTTT.

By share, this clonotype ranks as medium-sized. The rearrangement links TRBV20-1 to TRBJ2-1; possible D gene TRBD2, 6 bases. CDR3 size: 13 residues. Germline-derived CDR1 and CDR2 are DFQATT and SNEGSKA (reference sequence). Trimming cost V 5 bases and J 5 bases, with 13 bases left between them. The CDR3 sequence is CSARDWQNNEQFF. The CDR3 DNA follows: TGCAGTGCTCGGGACTGGCAAAACAATGAGCAGTTCTTC.

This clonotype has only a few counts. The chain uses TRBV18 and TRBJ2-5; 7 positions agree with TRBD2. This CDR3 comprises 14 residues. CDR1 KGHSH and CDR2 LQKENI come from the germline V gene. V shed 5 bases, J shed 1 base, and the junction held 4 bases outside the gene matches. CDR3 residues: CASSSTSAQETQYF. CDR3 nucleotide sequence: TGTGCCAGCTCATCAACTAGCGCCCAAGAGACCCAGTACTTC. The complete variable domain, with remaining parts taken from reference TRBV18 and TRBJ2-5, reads NAGVMQNPRHLVRRRGQEARLRCSPMKGHSHVYWYRQLPEEGLKFMVYLQKENIIDESGMPKERFSAEFPKEGPSILRIQQVVRGDSAAYFCASSSTSAQETQYFGPGTRLLVL.